This entry lists 15 T cell receptor beta chains sequenced from one sample in a study of blood T cell repertoires in COVID-19. Assay used: immunoSEQ multiplex PCR; TCRdb lists only in-frame clones, some missing. Here the sample spans 160,000 or so clones, more than 70% being singletons. Sequences were obtained from PBMCs or T cells enriched from blood (not recorded which). Receptor source: a man in his 60s who had recovered from COVID-19.

The chain employs TRBV19 and TRBJ2-5; weak D call: TRBD2 (6 bases). CDR1 LNHDA and CDR2 SQIVND come from the germline V gene (reference sequence). The CDR3 runs 15 residues. V lost 5 bases and J lost 4, with 17 bases in between. CDR3 sequence reads: CASSVGVPGGETQYF. CDR3 nucleotides: TGTGCCAGTAGTGTCGGCGTTCCCGGGGGAGAGACCCAGTACTTC. The variable domain in full, completed from reference TRBV19 and TRBJ2-5, reads DGGITQSPKYLFRKEGQNVTLSCEQNLNHDAMYWYRQDPGQGLRLIYYSQIVNDFQKGDIAEGYSVSREKKESFPLTVTSAQKNPTAFYLCASSVGVPGGETQYFGPGTRLLVL.

The genes are TRBV12-5 and TRBJ2-1; 12 bases match TRBD2. Germline assignment: CDR1 LGHNT and CDR2 FRNRAP. J was trimmed by 5 bases and V by 5 bases; bases with no gene match: 4. The CDR3 is 15 amino acids. The DNA for the CDR3 is TGTGCTAGTGGTCCCTGGACTAGCGGGAACAATGAGCAGTTCTTC. Translation: CASGPWTSGNNEQFF.

This rearrangement joins TRBV30 to TRBJ2-6, with D maybe TRBD2 (6 bases). This CDR3 has 16 amino acids. Germline CDR1 is GTSNPN and CDR2 is SVGIG (reference sequence). V lost 1 base and J lost 3, with 13 bases in between. The CDR3 coding sequence is TGTGCCTGGAGTGACCGGAGGGCTAGTGGGGCCAACGTCCTGACTTTC. It translates to CAWSDRRASGANVLTF.

This clone was detected only once. The rearrangement uses TRBV7-6 and TRBJ2-3; 8 nucleotides line up with TRBD2. Germline trimming cut 2 bases from V and 0 bases from J; bases unmatched to any gene: 7. Germline V CDR1 and CDR2: SGHVS, FNYEAQ. CDR3 size: 17 residues. CDR3 region: CASSLSPGLVSTDTQYF. CDR3 sequence (DNA): TGTGCCAGCAGCTTATCCCCGGGACTAGTGAGCACAGATACGCAGTATTTT. The variable domain in full, with the rest retrieved from reference TRBV7-6 and TRBJ2-3, is GAGVSQSPRYKVTKRGQDVALRCDPISGHVSLYWYRQALGQGPEFLTYFNYEAQQDKSGLPNDRFSAERPEGSISTLTIQRTEQRDSAMYRCASSLSPGLVSTDTQYFGPGTRLTVL.

The genes are TRBV7-8 and TRBJ2-4; 9 bases fit TRBD2. V dropped 2 bases and J dropped 0; count of bases not matched to a gene: 11. The CDR3 runs 19 residues. The germline gives CDR1 SGHVS, CDR2 FQNEAQ. This CDR3 is CASSLTTSGPQLAKNIQYF. The CDR3 DNA sequence: TGTGCCAGCAGCTTAACGACTAGCGGACCTCAATTAGCCAAAAACATTCAGTACTTC.

The chain carries TRBV4-1 and TRBJ2-2; D unclear. Trimming took off 6 bases at V and 6 bases at J, with 8 bases between the two ends. The CDR3 contains 12 residues. CDR1 and CDR2 (germline): MGHRA, YSYEKL. CDR3 bases: TGCGCCAGCAGGACAAGTCCCGGGGAGCTGTTTTTT. Translating gives CASRTSPGELFF.

This clone appeared a single time. The gene calls are TRBV10-3 and TRBJ1-6; D possibly corresponds to TRBD1 (5 bases). Germline values: CDR1 ENHRY, CDR2 SYGVKD. Deletions cut 4 bases from V and 7 bases from J, with 14 bases between. The CDR3 runs 15 residues. The CDR3 sequence: CAISVNGAENSPLHF. The CDR3 DNA reads TGTGCCATCAGTGTGAATGGGGCAGAAAATTCACCCCTCCACTTT.

The chain uses TRBV7-6 and TRBJ1-1, with D possibly matching TRBD1 (6 bases). Germline assignment: CDR1 SGHVS and CDR2 FNYEAQ. Trimming pared 5 bases from V and 1 base from J, leaving 14 bases between. This CDR3 comprises 15 residues. The CDR3 region is CASSPGGPGNTEAFF. The CDR3 DNA sequence: TGTGCCAGCAGCCCTGGGGGCCCAGGGAACACTGAAGCTTTCTTT.

The chain has TRBV18 and TRBJ1-4; D might be TRBD1 (6 bases). V was clipped by 2 bases and J by 3 bases, with 13 bases between them. The CDR3 has 16 amino acids. The germline V gene encodes CDR1 KGHSH and CDR2 LQKENI. CDR3 region: CASSPTRGASNEKLFF. The DNA for the CDR3 is TGTGCCAGCTCACCAACCCGGGGGGCTTCTAATGAAAAACTGTTTTTT. The full variable domain, its missing parts supplied by reference TRBV18 and TRBJ1-4, is NAGVMQNPRHLVRRRGQEARLRCSPMKGHSHVYWYRQLPEEGLKFMVYLQKENIIDESGMPKERFSAEFPKEGPSILRIQQVVRGDSAAYFCASSPTRGASNEKLFFGSGTQLSVL.

The chain couples TRBV7-6 to TRBJ1-1; D unresolved. CDR1 SGHVS and CDR2 FNYEAQ come from the germline V gene. This CDR3 is built from 15 residues. With 0 bases removed from V and 0 bases from J, the gap between germline ends came to 8 bases. The CDR3 DNA follows: TGTGCCAGCAGCTTAGCGGCCGGGGTGAACACTGAAGCTTTCTTT. Translation: CASSLAAGVNTEAFF.

This rearrangement joins TRBV5-6 to TRBJ1-2; D is ambiguous. This CDR3 has 15 residues. V lost 0 bases and J lost 3, with 12 bases in between. Germline CDR1 reads SGHDT; CDR2 reads YYEEEE. CDR3 in DNA: TGTGCCAGCAGCTTGGCGGGCCAGCGGCACTATGGCTACACCTTC. Residues: CASSLAGQRHYGYTF.

This clone came up once. The V call is TRBV11-2, the J call TRBJ2-7, with D tentatively TRBD2 (6 bases). The CDR3 extends over 17 amino acids. Germline CDR1 is SGHAT and CDR2 is FQNNGV. V lost 5 bases, J lost 0 bases, and 20 bases lay in between. The CDR3 bases are TGTGCCAGCAGCCCCGCGGTTGTGGAGCGGGTCTCCTACGAGCAGTACTTC. Its translation: CASSPAVVERVSYEQYF.

This chain links TRBV5-1 with TRBJ2-7; the match to TRBD2 covers 10 bases. The CDR3 extends over 16 amino acids. CDR1 and CDR2 (germline): SGHRS, YFSETQ. Trimming at V came to 4 bases and at J to 9 bases, leaving 16 bases not matched to a gene. This CDR3 reads CASSPLLAGRLQVQYF. In DNA, the CDR3 is TGCGCCAGCAGCCCTTTACTAGCGGGAAGATTACAGGTGCAGTACTTC.

V usage is TRBV7-9 and J usage is TRBJ1-1, with D hard to call. CDR1 SEHNR and CDR2 FQNEAQ come from the germline V gene (reference sequence). Trimming took 5 bases from V and 6 from J, leaving 19 bases between them. The CDR3 runs to 15 residues. CDR3 nucleotides: TGTGCCAGCAGCCCAGTGGCAGGTCCTTTGGCTGAAGCTTTCTTT. This encodes CASSPVAGPLAEAFF.

The chain joins TRBV5-1 to TRBJ1-2; 9 nucleotides align to TRBD1. V was pared by 0 bases and J by 2 bases, with 8 bases of the junction left unmatched. The CDR3 is made up of 17 amino acids. Germline-derived CDR1 and CDR2 are SGHRS and YFSETQ. The chain's CDR3 is CASSLDVPGQGNYGYTF. The CDR3 region has the DNA TGCGCCAGCAGCTTGGATGTCCCGGGACAGGGAAACTATGGCTACACCTTC.